The clone carrying this TCR beta chain has more than one count but fewer than ten. The antigen is undetermined. These data come from a study of T cell repertoires in cytomegalovirus infection. Study-level background: Peptides in the study included HLA-C-restricted and HLA-B-restricted CMV epitopes. Findings and caveats of the study: Dominating the ex vivo response were TCR beta clonotypes that were CMV-specific and HLA-C-restricted. Cumulative public TCR beta family frequency identified CMV carriers with the relevant HLA.

MiXCR, run by TCRdb on the reads, gives a single entry per CDR3 protein. The table records fewer than 1,000,000 distinct CDR3 sequences, roughly 31% of them present only once. Sequences were derived from cultured CD8+ T cells from PBMCs, sampled from culture after CMV antigen stimulation. The source of this sequence is a human donor in good health (CMV status not recorded). Some clones in this sample may be carry-over from other donors' samples.

CDR3 sequence (DNA): TGTGCCAGCAGTTTAGCAGTCCATAGGACCCAGTACTTC. Translated, it gives CASSLAVHRTQYF. This sequence joins TRBV12-3 or TRBV12-4 and TRBJ2-5, with unresolved D. This CDR3 spans 13 amino acids. Trimming removed 0 bases at V and 7 bases at J, with 9 bases between.